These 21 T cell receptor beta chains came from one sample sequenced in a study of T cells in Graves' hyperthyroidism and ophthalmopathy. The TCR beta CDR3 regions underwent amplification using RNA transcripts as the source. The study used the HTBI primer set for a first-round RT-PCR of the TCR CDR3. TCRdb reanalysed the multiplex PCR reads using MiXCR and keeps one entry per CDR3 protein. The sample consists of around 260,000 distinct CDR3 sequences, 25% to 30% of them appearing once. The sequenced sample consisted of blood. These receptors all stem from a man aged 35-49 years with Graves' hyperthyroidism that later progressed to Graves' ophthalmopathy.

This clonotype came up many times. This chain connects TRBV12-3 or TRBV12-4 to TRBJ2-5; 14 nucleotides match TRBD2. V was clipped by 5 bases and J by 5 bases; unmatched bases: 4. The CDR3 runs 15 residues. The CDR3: CASSIRLAGGETQYF. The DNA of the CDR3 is TGTGCCAGCAGTATCCGACTAGCGGGAGGGGAGACCCAGTACTTC.

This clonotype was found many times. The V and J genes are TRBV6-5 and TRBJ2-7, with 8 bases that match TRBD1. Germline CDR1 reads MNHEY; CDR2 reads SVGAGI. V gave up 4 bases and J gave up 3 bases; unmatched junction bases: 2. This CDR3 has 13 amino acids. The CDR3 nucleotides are TGTGCCAGCAGTTCACAGGGGGACTACGAGCAGTACTTC. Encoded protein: CASSSQGDYEQYF.

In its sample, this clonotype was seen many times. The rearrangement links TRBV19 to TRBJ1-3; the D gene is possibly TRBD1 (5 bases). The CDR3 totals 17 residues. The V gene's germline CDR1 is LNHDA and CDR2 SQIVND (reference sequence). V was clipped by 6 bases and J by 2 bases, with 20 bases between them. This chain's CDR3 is CASRHLPGAGTGNTIYF. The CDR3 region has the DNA TGTGCCAGTAGACATCTGCCTGGGGCAGGGACTGGAAACACCATATATTTT.

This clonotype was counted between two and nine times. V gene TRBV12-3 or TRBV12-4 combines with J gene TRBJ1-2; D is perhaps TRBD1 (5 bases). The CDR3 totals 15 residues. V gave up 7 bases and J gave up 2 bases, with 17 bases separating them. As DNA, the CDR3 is TGTGCCAGCACCCTTAGAGGTTGGGGGAACTATGGCTACACCTTC. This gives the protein CASTLRGWGNYGYTF.

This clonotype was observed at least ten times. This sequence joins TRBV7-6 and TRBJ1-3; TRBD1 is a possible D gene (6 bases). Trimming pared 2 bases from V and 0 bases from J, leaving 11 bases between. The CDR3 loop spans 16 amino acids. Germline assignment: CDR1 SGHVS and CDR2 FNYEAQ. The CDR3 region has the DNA TGTGCCAGCAGCTTATCCGCAGGGGCCTCTGGAAACACCATATATTTT. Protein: CASSLSAGASGNTIYF. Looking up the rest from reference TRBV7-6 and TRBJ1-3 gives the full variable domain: GAGVSQSPRYKVTKRGQDVALRCDPISGHVSLYWYRQALGQGPEFLTYFNYEAQQDKSGLPNDRFSAERPEGSISTLTIQRTEQRDSAMYRCASSLSAGASGNTIYFGEGSWLTVV.

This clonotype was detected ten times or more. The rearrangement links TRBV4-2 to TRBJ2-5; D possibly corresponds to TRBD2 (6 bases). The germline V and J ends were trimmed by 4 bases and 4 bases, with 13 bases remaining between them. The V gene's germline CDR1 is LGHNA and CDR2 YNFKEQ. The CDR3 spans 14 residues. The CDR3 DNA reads TGTGCCAGCAGCCGAGACGGGGGAAGAGAGACCCAGTACTTC. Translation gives CASSRDGGRETQYF.

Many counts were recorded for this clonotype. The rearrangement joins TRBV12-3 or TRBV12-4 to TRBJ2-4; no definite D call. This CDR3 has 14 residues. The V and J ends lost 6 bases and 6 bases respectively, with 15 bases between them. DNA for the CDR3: TGTGCCAGCAGCTTCGAGCTCTCGAGAAACATTCAGTACTTC. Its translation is CASSFELSRNIQYF.

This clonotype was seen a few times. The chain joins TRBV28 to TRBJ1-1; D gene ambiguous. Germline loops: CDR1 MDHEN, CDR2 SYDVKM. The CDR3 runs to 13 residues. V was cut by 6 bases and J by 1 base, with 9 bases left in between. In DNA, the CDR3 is TGTGCCAGCAGGAAAGAGAGGAACACTGAAGCTTTCTTT. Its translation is CASRKERNTEAFF.

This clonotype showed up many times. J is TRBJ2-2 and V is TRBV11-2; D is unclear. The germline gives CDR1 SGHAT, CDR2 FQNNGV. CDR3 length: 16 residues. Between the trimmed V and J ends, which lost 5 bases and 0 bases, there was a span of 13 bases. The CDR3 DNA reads TGTGCCAGCAGCAACTCCCCTATCGCGAACACCGGGGAGCTGTTTTTT. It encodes CASSNSPIANTGELFF.

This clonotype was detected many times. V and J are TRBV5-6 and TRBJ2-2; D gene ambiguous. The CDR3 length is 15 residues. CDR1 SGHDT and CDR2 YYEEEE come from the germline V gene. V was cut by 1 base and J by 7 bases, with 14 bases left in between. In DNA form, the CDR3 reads TGTGCCAGCAGCTTGCCAGGCGACGTTATCGGGGAGCTGTTTTTT. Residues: CASSLPGDVIGELFF.

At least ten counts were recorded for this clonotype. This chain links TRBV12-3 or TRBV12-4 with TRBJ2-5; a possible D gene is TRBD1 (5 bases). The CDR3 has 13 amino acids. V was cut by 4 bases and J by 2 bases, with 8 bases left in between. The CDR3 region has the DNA TGTGCCAGCAGTTCCAGACAGCAAGAGACCCAGTACTTC. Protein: CASSSRQQETQYF.

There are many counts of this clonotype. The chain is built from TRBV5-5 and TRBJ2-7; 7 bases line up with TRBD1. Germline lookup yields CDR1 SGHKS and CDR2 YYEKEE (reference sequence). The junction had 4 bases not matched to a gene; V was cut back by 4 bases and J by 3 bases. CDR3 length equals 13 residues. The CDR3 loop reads CASSHRDSYEQYF. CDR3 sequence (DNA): TGTGCCAGCAGCCACCGGGACAGCTACGAGCAGTACTTC.

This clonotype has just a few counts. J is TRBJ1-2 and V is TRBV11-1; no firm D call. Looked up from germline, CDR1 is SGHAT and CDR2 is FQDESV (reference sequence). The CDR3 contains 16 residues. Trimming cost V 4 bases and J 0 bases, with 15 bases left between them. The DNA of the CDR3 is TGTGCCAGCAGCTCGGCGGGAAAAATAGCTAACTATGGCTACACCTTC. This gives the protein CASSSAGKIANYGYTF. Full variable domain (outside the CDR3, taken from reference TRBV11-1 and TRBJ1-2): EAEVAQSPRYKITEKSQAVAFWCDPISGHATLYWYRQILGQGPELLVQFQDESVVDDSQLPKDRFSAERLKGVDSTLKIQPAELGDSAMYLCASSSAGKIANYGYTFGSGTRLTVV.

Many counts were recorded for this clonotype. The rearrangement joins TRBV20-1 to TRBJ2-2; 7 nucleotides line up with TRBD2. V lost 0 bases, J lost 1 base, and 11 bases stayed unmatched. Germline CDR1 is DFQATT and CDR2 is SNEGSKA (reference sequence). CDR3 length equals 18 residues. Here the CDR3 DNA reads TGCAGTGCTAGAGATTATCTGGCTAGCGGACTGAACACCGGGGAGCTGTTTTTT. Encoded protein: CSARDYLASGLNTGELFF.

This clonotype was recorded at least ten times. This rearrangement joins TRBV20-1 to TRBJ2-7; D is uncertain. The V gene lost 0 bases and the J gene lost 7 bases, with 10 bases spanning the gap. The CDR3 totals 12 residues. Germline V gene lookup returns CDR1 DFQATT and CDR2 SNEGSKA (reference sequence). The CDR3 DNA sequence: TGCAGTGCTAGAGATGGGCGGAGAGAGCAGTACTTC. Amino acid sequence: CSARDGRREQYF.

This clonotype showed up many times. The CDR3 here is CASSIPGTVYGYTF. For the CDR3, the DNA is TGTGCCAGTAGTATCCCCGGGACAGTCTATGGCTACACCTTC. The rearrangement uses TRBV19 and TRBJ1-2, with 7 bases matching TRBD1. The CDR3 spans 14 residues. Germline values: CDR1 LNHDA, CDR2 SQIVND (reference sequence). V lost 3 bases to trimming and J lost 4 bases; unmatched junction nucleotides: 5.

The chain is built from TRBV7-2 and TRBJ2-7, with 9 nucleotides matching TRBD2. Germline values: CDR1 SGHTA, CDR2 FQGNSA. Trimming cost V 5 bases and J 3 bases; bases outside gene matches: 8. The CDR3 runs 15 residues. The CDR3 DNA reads TGTGCCAGCAGCCTAACGCAGACTAGCGGCTACGAGCAGTACTTC. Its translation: CASSLTQTSGYEQYF.

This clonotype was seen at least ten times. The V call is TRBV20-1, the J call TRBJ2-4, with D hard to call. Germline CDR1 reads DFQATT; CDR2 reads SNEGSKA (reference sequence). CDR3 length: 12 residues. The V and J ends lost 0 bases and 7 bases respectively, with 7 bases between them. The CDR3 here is CSARDNGNIQYF. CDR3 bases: TGCAGTGCTAGAGATAACGGGAACATTCAGTACTTC.

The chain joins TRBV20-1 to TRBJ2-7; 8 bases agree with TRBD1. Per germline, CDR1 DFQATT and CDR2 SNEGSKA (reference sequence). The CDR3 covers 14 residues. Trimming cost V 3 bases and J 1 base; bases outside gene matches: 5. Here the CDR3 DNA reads TGCAGTGCTAGTACGGGACAGGTGTCCTACGAGCAGTACTTC. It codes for CSASTGQVSYEQYF.

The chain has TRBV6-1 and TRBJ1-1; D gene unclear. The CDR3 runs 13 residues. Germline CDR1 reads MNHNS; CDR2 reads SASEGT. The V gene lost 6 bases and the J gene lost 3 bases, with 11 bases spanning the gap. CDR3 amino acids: CASSNDGDTEAFF. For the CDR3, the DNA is TGTGCCAGCAGCAACGACGGGGACACTGAAGCTTTCTTT.

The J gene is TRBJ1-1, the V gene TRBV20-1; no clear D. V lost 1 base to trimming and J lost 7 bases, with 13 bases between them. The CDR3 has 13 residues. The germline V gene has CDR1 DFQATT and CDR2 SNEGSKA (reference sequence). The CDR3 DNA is TGCAGTGCTAGAGGTGGAGATAGAGGTGAAGCTTTCTTT. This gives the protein CSARGGDRGEAFF.